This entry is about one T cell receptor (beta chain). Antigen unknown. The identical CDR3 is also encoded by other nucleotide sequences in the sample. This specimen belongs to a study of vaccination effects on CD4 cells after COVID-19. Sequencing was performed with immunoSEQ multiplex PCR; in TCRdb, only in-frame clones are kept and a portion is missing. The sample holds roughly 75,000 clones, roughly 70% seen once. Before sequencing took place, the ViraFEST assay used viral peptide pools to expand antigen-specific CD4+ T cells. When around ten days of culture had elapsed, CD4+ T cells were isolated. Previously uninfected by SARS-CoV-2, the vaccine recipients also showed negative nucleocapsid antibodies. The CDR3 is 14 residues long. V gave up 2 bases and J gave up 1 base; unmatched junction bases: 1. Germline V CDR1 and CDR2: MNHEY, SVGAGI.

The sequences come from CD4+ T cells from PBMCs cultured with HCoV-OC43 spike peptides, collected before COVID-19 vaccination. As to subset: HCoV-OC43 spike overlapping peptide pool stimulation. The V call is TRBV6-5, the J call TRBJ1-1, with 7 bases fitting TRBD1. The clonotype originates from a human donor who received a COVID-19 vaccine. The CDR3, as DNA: TGTGCCAGCAGTTACCGACAGGGGAACACTGAAGCTTTCTTT. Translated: CASSYRQGNTEAFF.